This T cell receptor beta chain came from a study of T cell changes during pregnancy in multiple sclerosis (dated 2019 in TCRdb). Context from the whole study: In women with multiple sclerosis, the researchers looked at how the T cell repertoire shifted as pregnancy progressed.

A distance of 17 bases separates the germline ends of V and J, which lose 5 bases and 1 base respectively. Inclusive of the bounding cysteine and phenylalanine, the CDR3 is 16 residues long. Only the CDR3 DNA stays, 48 bases, in frame from base 1. As encoded in the germline V gene, CDR1 is SGHTA while CDR2 is FQGNSA. The receptor library was made with the immunoSEQ multiplex PCR assay. TCRdb limited this immuneACCESS table to in-frame rearrangements with V and J called. A share of clones is missing; checked studies link under half to unresolved V genes, and the rest is unexplained. The table for this sample lists about 97,000 clones; 90% of them were counted only once. The biggest ten clones account for around 0.8% of the sample. Comment on this clone: It has no known antigen specificity. No much larger clone exists at a distance of one base, and base qualities are not known.

The TCR sequence derives from a female donor in good health, enrolled as a control in a pregnancy study. The chain joins TRBV7-2 to TRBJ1-1, with a weak D call of TRBD1 (6 bases match). The specimen was peripheral blood, collected in the second trimester of pregnancy. The DNA sequence follows: TGTGCCAGCAGCCGCCAGGCGGGGGCCCGGAACACTGAAGCTTTCTTT. Translated, this is CASSRQAGARNTEAFF.